The 3 T cell receptor beta chains listed next were all sequenced from one sample in a study of blood T cell repertoires in COVID-19 (dated by TCRdb to about 2020). The library was obtained by the immunoSEQ multiplex PCR assay. Entries here come from immuneACCESS through TCRdb and include only in-frame sequences with V and J called. Some clones fail to appear in such tables; in the studies checked, an unresolved V gene covers under half of the shortfall, and the cause of the remainder is unknown. Counted in this sample were around 80,000 clones; 88% of them appeared once. Approximately 10% of the sample rests with the top ten. The sequencing sample was made of peripheral blood. The source of these receptors is a human donor in a cohort sampled during active COVID-19.

This clone showed up just a few times. V and J are TRBV28 and TRBJ2-2; no firm D call. V lost 4 bases, J lost 6 bases, and 12 bases lay in between. The CDR3 contains 14 residues. CDR1 and CDR2 (germline): MDHEN, SYDVKM. The CDR3 region has the DNA TGTGCCAGCAGTTCGCCAGTCCCCTCCGGGGAGCTGTTTTTT. Translated, it gives CASSSPVPSGELFF.

The chain has TRBV5-1 and TRBJ2-1; 10 bases are a match to TRBD2. The V gene end was trimmed by 5 bases and the J gene end by 7 bases; junction bases not matched to a gene: 12. The germline gives CDR1 SGHRS, CDR2 YFSETQ. This CDR3 is built from 16 residues. CDR3 loop: CASRAPSGRAMNEQFF. The CDR3 nucleotides read TGCGCCAGCAGGGCCCCAAGCGGGAGGGCCATGAATGAGCAGTTCTTC.

The chain combines TRBV4-1 with TRBJ2-7, with TRBD2 identical over 9 bases. Germline trimming cut 4 bases from V and 4 bases from J; bases unmatched to any gene: 11. The CDR3 runs 16 residues. Germline V gives CDR1 MGHRA, CDR2 YSYEKL. In DNA, the CDR3 is TGCGCCAGCAGCCCAAGGGTGACTAGCGGCTCTTACGAGCAGTACTTC. Protein: CASSPRVTSGSYEQYF.